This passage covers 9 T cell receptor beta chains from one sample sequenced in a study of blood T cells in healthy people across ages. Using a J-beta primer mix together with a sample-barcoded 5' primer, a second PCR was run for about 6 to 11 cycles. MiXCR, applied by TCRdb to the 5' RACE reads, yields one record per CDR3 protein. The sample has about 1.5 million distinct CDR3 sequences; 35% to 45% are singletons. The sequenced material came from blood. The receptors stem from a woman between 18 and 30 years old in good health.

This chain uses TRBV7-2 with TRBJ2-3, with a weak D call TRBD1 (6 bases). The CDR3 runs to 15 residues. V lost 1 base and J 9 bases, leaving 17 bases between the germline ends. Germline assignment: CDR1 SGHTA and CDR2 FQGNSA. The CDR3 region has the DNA TGTGCCAGCAGCTTAGGATCTAGGGGGTCAAGCACGCAGTATTTT. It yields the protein CASSLGSRGSSTQYF.

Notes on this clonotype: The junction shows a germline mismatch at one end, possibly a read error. In DNA form, the CDR3 reads TGTGCCAGCAGTGTATCTTCCAACTATGGCTACACCTTC. This gives the protein CASSVSSNYGYTF. The chain employs TRBV27 and TRBJ1-2, with D uncertain. Germline loops: CDR1 MNHEY, CDR2 SMNVEV (reference sequence). This CDR3 region has 13 residues.

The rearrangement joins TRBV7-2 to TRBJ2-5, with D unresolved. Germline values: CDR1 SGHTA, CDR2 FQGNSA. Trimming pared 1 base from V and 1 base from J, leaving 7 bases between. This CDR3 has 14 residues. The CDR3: CASSLGLSQETQYF. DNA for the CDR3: TGTGCCAGCAGCTTAGGACTGAGCCAAGAGACCCAGTACTTC.

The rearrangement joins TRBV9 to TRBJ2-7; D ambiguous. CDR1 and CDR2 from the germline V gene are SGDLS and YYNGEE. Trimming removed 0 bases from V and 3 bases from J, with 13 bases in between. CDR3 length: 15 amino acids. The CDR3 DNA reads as TGTGCCAGCAGCGTAGGTGGAGTTTCTCACTACGAGCAGTACTTC. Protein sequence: CASSVGGVSHYEQYF.

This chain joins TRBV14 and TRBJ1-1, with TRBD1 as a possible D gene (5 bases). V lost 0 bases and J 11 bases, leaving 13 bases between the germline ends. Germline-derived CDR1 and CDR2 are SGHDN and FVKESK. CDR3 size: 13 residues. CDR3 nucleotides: TGTGCCAGCAGCCAAGATCTCAGGGCCGGGGCTTTCTTT. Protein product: CASSQDLRAGAFF.

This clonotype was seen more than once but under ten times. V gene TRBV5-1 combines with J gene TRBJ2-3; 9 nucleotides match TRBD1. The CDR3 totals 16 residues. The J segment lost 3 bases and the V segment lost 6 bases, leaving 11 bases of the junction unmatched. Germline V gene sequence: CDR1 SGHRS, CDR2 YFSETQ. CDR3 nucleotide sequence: TGCGCCAGCAAACTGGGGGACAGGGCGGGAACAGATACGCAGTATTTT. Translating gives CASKLGDRAGTDTQYF.

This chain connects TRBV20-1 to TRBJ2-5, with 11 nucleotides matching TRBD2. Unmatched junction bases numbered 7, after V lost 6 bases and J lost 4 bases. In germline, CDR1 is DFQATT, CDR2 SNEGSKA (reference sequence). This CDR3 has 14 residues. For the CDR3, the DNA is TGCAGTGCGCTGACTAGCGGGGAGAGAGAGACCCAGTACTTC. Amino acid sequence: CSALTSGERETQYF.

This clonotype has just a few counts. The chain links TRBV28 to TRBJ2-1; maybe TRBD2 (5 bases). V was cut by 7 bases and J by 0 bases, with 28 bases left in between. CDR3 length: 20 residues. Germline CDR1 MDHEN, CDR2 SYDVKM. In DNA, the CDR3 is TGTGCCAGCACCTTAAGCGGTCCCTTTTCCCCATCAAGCTCCTACAATGAGCAGTTCTTC. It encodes CASTLSGPFSPSSSYNEQFF.

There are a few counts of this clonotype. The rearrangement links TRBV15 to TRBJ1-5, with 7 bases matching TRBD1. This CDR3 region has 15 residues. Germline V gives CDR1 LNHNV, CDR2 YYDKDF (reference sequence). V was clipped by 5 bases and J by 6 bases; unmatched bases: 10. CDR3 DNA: TGTGCCACCAGCTCAAGCTTAGACAGGGCTCAGCCCCAGCATTTT. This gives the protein CATSSSLDRAQPQHF.